The present entry profiles one TCR beta chain with its context. Its antigen is not known. This entry is derived from a study of regulatory T cells in long-lasting Graves disease. Study-wide points: Persistent-disease Graves' patients showed less TCR diversity than new cases. Persistent disease favored TRBV28, TRBJ1-2 and TRBJ2-5.

The length of the CDR3 is 15 residues. Trimming at V came to 2 bases and at J to 3 bases, leaving 4 bases not matched to a gene. CDR1 and CDR2 (germline): MNHEY, SVGAGI. As for time point: persistent/refractory GD, antithyroid drugs over 5 years with positive TRAb. The TCR library was made from RNA that had been extracted from PBMCs in TRIzol. Assembly of TCR beta libraries relied on iRepertoire HTBI primers together with Arm-PCR of CDR3 regions. TCRdb analysed the multiplex PCR reads with MiXCR anew, one entry per CDR3 protein. The table lists under 500,000 distinct CDR3 sequences, around 21% of them singletons.

The source was peripheral blood mononuclear cells (PBMCs), collected when the disease was refractory, from a patient treated with antithyroid drugs. The chain joins TRBV6-5 to TRBJ2-5; TRBD1 aligns across 9 bases. The receptor was derived from a female donor with Graves disease. This CDR3 reads CASSYIGTGKETQYF. The CDR3 DNA is TGTGCCAGCAGTTACATTGGGACAGGGAAAGAGACCCAGTACTTC.